A single sample is the source of the 23 T cell receptor beta chains below, sequenced in a study of T cell changes during pregnancy in multiple sclerosis (dated by TCRdb to 2018 to 2020). The library was produced with the immunoSEQ multiplex PCR assay. This immuneACCESS table, as held by TCRdb, lists in-frame sequences with V and J called but not all clones. Of the missing ones, under half trace to an unresolved V gene in checked studies; the others have no known cause. Across this sample there are 55,000 to 75,000 clones, with 91% seen only once. The leading ten clones occupy about 2.2% of the sample. The specimen comprised peripheral blood, sampled in the third trimester of pregnancy. Source of these receptors: a female donor in good health, enrolled as a control in a pregnancy study.

The chain is built from TRBV6-1 and TRBJ1-2, with 11 bases that match TRBD1. J lost 6 bases, V lost 6 bases, and 3 bases had no gene match. Germline lookup yields CDR1 MNHNS and CDR2 SASEGT. CDR3 length: 13 residues. CDR3 sequence reads: CASSAGQGDGYTF. As DNA, the CDR3 is TGTGCCAGCAGCGCGGGACAGGGGGATGGCTACACCTTC.

The chain has TRBV5-4 and TRBJ2-2; D is unresolved. The CDR3 has 16 amino acids. The V end lost 4 bases, the J end lost 0 bases, and 13 bases lay between the germline ends. The germline V gene encodes CDR1 SGHNT and CDR2 YYREEE (reference sequence). The CDR3 region is CASSPRAAANTGELFF. The CDR3 DNA sequence: TGTGCCAGCAGCCCGCGTGCTGCCGCGAACACCGGGGAGCTGTTTTTT.

The gene calls are TRBV30 and TRBJ1-3; possible D gene TRBD1, 5 bases. This CDR3 is 16 amino acids long. Trimming removed 7 bases at V and 0 bases at J, with 19 bases between. The V gene's germline CDR1 is GTSNPN and CDR2 SVGIG (reference sequence). DNA for the CDR3: TGTGCCTCTCGGAGGGGACGGTATAGCTCTGGAAACACCATATATTTT. Translated, it gives CASRRGRYSSGNTIYF.

The J gene is TRBJ2-1, the V gene TRBV9; TRBD1 matches 7 bases. V lost 3 bases and J lost 15; bases outside the gene matches: 15. This CDR3 spans 14 amino acids. CDR1 and CDR2 (germline): SGDLS, YYNGEE. The CDR3 DNA reads as TGTGCCAGCAGCGAGGGACAGCCAGGGGGTTGGCGGTTCTTC. It specifies CASSEGQPGGWRFF. Combining the CDR3 with reference TRBV9 and TRBJ2-1 gives the whole variable domain DSGVTQTPKHLITATGQRVTLRCSPRSGDLSVYWYQQSLDQGLQFLIQYYNGEERAKGNILERFSAQQFPDLHSELNLSSLELGDSALYFCASSEGQPGGWRFFGPGTRLTVL.

The chain uses TRBV15 and TRBJ1-1; 7 bases match TRBD1. The ends lost 8 bases at V and 3 bases at J; junction bases unmatched: 6. CDR1 and CDR2 (germline): LNHNV, YYDKDF (reference sequence). This CDR3 has 13 residues. CDR3 DNA sequence: TGTGCCACCCGTTTTCAGGGGGACACTGAAGCTTTCTTT. Its protein product is CATRFQGDTEAFF.

This clone was seen only a few times. The same CDR3 is also encoded by other DNA sequences in this sample. V is TRBV5-4 and J is TRBJ2-5; 8 nucleotides align to TRBD2. The CDR3 has 14 residues. The junction had 1 base not matched to a gene; V was cut back by 2 bases and J by 1 base. In germline, CDR1 is SGHNT, CDR2 YYREEE (reference sequence). CDR3 amino acids: CASSLAGAQETQYF. The CDR3 DNA reads TGTGCCAGCAGCTTAGCGGGGGCCCAAGAGACCCAGTACTTC.

V gene TRBV6-5 combines with J gene TRBJ1-4; TRBD1 might be the D (5 bases). This CDR3 contains 12 residues. Trimming pared 6 bases from V and 5 bases from J, leaving 7 bases between. Germline values: CDR1 MNHEY, CDR2 SVGAGI. CDR3: CASSRANEKLFF. The CDR3 DNA follows: TGTGCCAGCAGCAGGGCGAATGAAAAACTGTTTTTT.

Comments on this clone: The sample has other DNA sequences that encode this CDR3 too. The chain uses TRBV5-1 and TRBJ1-1, with a tentative D call TRBD1 (5 bases). Germline V CDR1 and CDR2: SGHRS, YFSETQ. Deletions cut 4 bases from V and 5 bases from J, with 24 bases between. The CDR3 sequence is 17 residues long. CDR3 nucleotide sequence: TGCGCCAGCAGCCCAAACGCGGACATCCCCCTGGGGACTGAAGCTTTCTTT. Its protein is CASSPNADIPLGTEAFF.

Remarks on this clone: An end of the junction differs from the germline gene, which may be a read error. This chain connects TRBV7-9 to TRBJ2-7, with 8 bases aligning to TRBD2. CDR1 is SEHNR, CDR2 FQNEAQ, per germline (reference sequence). The CDR3 is 15 residues long. The CDR3 DNA is TGTGCCAGCAGCTCAGCGGGGGCCGCTTCCTCCGAGCAGTACTTC. It encodes CASSSAGAASSEQYF.

The gene calls are TRBV7-9 and TRBJ2-4; D is perhaps TRBD1 (6 bases). The CDR3 consists of 13 residues. Germline V CDR1 and CDR2: SEHNR, FQNEAQ (reference sequence). With 5 bases removed from V and 8 bases from J, the gap between germline ends came to 13 bases. The CDR3 DNA reads as TGTGCCAGCAGCCAAAGTACAGGGTACATTCAGTACTTC. Encoded protein: CASSQSTGYIQYF.

DNA of the CDR3: TGCGCCAGCAGCTTTAGTCACGAGCAGTACTTC. It is translated as CASSFSHEQYF. The genes are TRBV5-1 and TRBJ2-7, with D unresolved. CDR3 size: 11 residues. Germline CDR1 reads SGHRS; CDR2 reads YFSETQ. Trimming cost V 2 bases and J 5 bases, with 5 bases left between them.

The chain uses TRBV11-3 and TRBJ1-4; 7 bases align to TRBD1. The CDR3 has 15 amino acids. CDR1 is SGHNT, CDR2 YENEEA, per germline. V lost 1 base, J lost 8 bases, and 7 bases stayed unmatched. CDR3 coding DNA: TGTGCCAGCAGCTTAGGACAGGGAGGAAAGGAAAAACTGTTTTTT. Translated: CASSLGQGGKEKLFF.

The chain recombines TRBV30 with TRBJ2-1, with TRBD1 as a possible D gene (7 bases). V lost 6 bases, J lost 9 bases, and 18 bases lay in between. The CDR3 consists of 13 residues. Germline lookup yields CDR1 GTSNPN and CDR2 SVGIG (reference sequence). CDR3 residues: CACSRGDSREQFF. The CDR3, as DNA: TGTGCCTGTTCCAGGGGGGATAGCCGTGAGCAGTTCTTC.

The genes are TRBV30 and TRBJ1-1; 7 bases map to TRBD1. Trimming took 3 bases from V and 6 from J; bases not matched to a gene: 4. Germline CDR1 and CDR2: GTSNPN and SVGIG (reference sequence). The CDR3 is 12 residues long. CDR3: CAWRGGNAEAFF. Written as DNA, the CDR3 is TGTGCCTGGAGAGGGGGCAACGCTGAAGCTTTCTTT.

This chain connects TRBV6-1 to TRBJ1-1; no clear D. Germline assignment: CDR1 MNHNS and CDR2 SASEGT. Trimming pared 0 bases from V and 7 bases from J, leaving 6 bases between. The CDR3 runs to 12 residues. Here the CDR3 DNA reads TGTGCCAGCAGTGAAGCAGCAGGTGAAGCTTTCTTT. Encoded protein: CASSEAAGEAFF.

This clone was seen a handful of times. The chain joins TRBV15 to TRBJ2-2; 11 bases are a match to TRBD2. J lost 6 bases, V lost 4 bases, and 13 bases had no gene match. Germline CDR1 LNHNV, CDR2 YYDKDF (reference sequence). The CDR3 runs 18 residues. The CDR3 sequence is CATSIQPPGLAVSGELFF. The CDR3 region has the DNA TGTGCCACCAGCATACAACCTCCGGGACTAGCGGTTTCCGGGGAGCTGTTTTTT.

The chain couples TRBV18 to TRBJ2-2, with 8 bases lining up with TRBD1. The V gene end was trimmed by 6 bases and the J gene end by 3 bases; junction bases not matched to a gene: 0. Germline CDR1 reads KGHSH; CDR2 reads LQKENI. This CDR3 contains 13 residues. In DNA, the CDR3 is TGTGCCAGCTCGGACAGGGACACCGGGGAGCTGTTTTTT. Protein product: CASSDRDTGELFF.

The chain uses TRBV7-9 and TRBJ1-6; D is uncertain. V dropped 5 bases and J dropped 6 bases, with 11 bases sitting between them. Germline-derived CDR1 and CDR2 are SEHNR and FQNEAQ (reference sequence). CDR3 length: 14 amino acids. In DNA, the CDR3 is TGTGCCAGCAGCCCCGTTCCGGGTAATTCACCCCTCCACTTT. Translating it yields CASSPVPGNSPLHF.

The CDR3 here is CAISETTRDRGSGNTIYF. DNA for the CDR3: TGTGCCATCAGTGAGACCACCCGGGACAGGGGCTCTGGAAACACCATATATTTT. This chain connects TRBV10-3 to TRBJ1-3; TRBD1 matches 10 bases. CDR1 and CDR2 from the germline V gene are ENHRY and SYGVKD. V lost 2 bases to trimming and J lost 0 bases; unmatched junction nucleotides: 7. The CDR3 is 18 residues long.

The chain joins TRBV5-8 to TRBJ1-5; TRBD1 aligns across 9 bases. Unmatched junction bases numbered 7, after V lost 4 bases and J lost 5 bases. CDR1 and CDR2 from the germline V gene are SGHTS and YDEGEE. This CDR3 region has 15 residues. The CDR3 loop is CASSLGQGGDQPQHF. CDR3 coding DNA: TGTGCCAGCAGCCTGGGACAGGGTGGCGATCAGCCCCAGCATTTT. The full variable domain, completed using reference TRBV5-8 and TRBJ1-5, is EAGVTQSPTHLIKTRGQQATLRCSPISGHTSVYWYQQALGLGLQFLLWYDEGEERNRGNFPPRFSGRQFPNYSSELNVNALELEDSALYLCASSLGQGGDQPQHFGDGTRLSIL.

The V call is TRBV19, the J call TRBJ2-7, with 7 bases fitting TRBD2. The trim removed 4 bases at V and 1 base at J, leaving 10 bases unmatched. CDR1 is LNHDA and CDR2 is SQIVND in the germline V gene (reference sequence). The CDR3 loop spans 16 amino acids. The CDR3 nucleotides are TGTGCCAGTAGTACGGGGCTAGCGGCAATTTCCTACGAGCAGTACTTC. It translates to CASSTGLAAISYEQYF.

The V gene is TRBV6-1, the J gene TRBJ2-7; 14 nucleotides align to TRBD2. The germline V gene has CDR1 MNHNS and CDR2 SASEGT. This CDR3 is built from 18 residues. Unmatched junction bases numbered 11, after V lost 1 base and J lost 6 bases. The CDR3, as DNA: TGTGCCAGCAGTGAAGGACCCCGACTAGCGGGAGGGCCACGCGAGCAGTACTTC. Protein sequence: CASSEGPRLAGGPREQYF.

V and J are TRBV14 and TRBJ1-1, with a possible D match to TRBD1 (6 bases). Trimming stripped 1 base from V and 4 bases from J, with 16 bases between. This CDR3 comprises 16 residues. Germline CDR1 SGHDN, CDR2 FVKESK. CDR3 amino acids: CASSQVRAGARTEAFF. CDR3 nucleotide sequence: TGTGCCAGCAGCCAAGTACGGGCAGGGGCGCGCACTGAAGCTTTCTTT.